The entry below gives a single TCR beta chain sequence along with its context. What it binds is not known. This record comes from a study of cytomegalovirus exposure and HLA in healthy donors. The wider study: Counted in an early data release were roughly 87 million unique TCRs from HLA-typed donors. Of 398 genotyped donors, more than 75% clustered with self-reported Caucasian donors. Notes on the study in general: As a later analysis showed, several of the most significant clusters appeared to be linked to common viral pathogens. The listing of approximately 160 TCR beta chains classed them as cytomegalovirus-associated.

The germline CDR1 and CDR2 sequences are SGHTA and FQGNSA. V was pared by 5 bases and J by 6 bases, with 13 bases of the junction left unmatched. CDR3 length: 16 residues. Primers for the PCR totalled 60 Vbeta and 13 Jbeta. The method was immunoSEQ multiplex PCR; TCRdb's version includes in-frame clones alone and lacks a portion of them. Of 150,000 to 200,000 clones in the sample, around 83% were seen once. The receptor's source is a woman between 40 and 50 years old in good health and CMV-seronegative. The rearrangement joins TRBV7-2 to TRBJ1-5; TRBD1 matches 7 bases. Sequencing was performed on PBMCs. CDR3 in DNA: TGTGCCAGCAGCCCTAGCTGGGACAGCAGGGTTCAGCCCCAGCATTTT. Translated, it gives CASSPSWDSRVQPQHF.